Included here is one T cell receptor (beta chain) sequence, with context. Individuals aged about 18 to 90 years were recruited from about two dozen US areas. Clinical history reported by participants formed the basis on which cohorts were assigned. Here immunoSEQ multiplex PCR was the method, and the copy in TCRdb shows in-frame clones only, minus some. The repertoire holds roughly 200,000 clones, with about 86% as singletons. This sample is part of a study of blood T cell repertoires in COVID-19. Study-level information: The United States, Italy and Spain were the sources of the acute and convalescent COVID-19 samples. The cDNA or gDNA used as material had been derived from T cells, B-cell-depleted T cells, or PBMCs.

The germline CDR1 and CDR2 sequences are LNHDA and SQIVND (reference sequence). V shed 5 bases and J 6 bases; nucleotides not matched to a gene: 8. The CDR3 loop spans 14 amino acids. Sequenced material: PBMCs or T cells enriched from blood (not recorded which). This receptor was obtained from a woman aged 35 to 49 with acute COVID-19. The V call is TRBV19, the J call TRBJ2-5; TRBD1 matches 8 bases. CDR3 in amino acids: CASSFPTGEKTQYF. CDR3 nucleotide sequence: TGTGCCAGTAGTTTCCCGACAGGGGAAAAGACCCAGTACTTC.